Shown below are 5 T cell receptor beta chains from a single sample sequenced in a study of T cells after yellow fever vaccination. Each CDR3 protein gets one entry after TCRdb re-called the 5' RACE reads with MiXCR. The sample gives 450,000 to 600,000 distinct CDR3 sequences, about 13% of which show up once; around 15% is in the top ten. Sequencing used PBMCs, obtained on the day of the yellow fever booster vaccination. Receptors originate from a man aged 30 to 39 who received the YFV17D yellow fever vaccine.

CDR3 bases: TGTGCCAGCAGCCTCCGGGACTACAACAATGAGCAGTTCTTC. Protein product: CASSLRDYNNEQFF. The V gene is TRBV7-3, the J gene TRBJ2-1, with 7 bases aligning to TRBD2. J lost 5 bases, V lost 5 bases, and 6 bases had no gene match. CDR3 length: 14 residues. Germline CDR1 reads SGHTA; CDR2 reads FQGTGA.

The chain couples TRBV25-1 to TRBJ2-1; 11 bases align to TRBD1. This CDR3 region has 16 residues. Germline CDR1 is MGHDK and CDR2 is SYGVNS. J was trimmed by 3 bases and V by 1 base; bases with no gene match: 2. The CDR3 reads CASSELGQGVYNEQFF. CDR3 DNA sequence: TGTGCCAGCAGTGAATTGGGACAGGGGGTCTACAATGAGCAGTTCTTC.

This clonotype has just a few counts. J is TRBJ2-1 and V is TRBV4-3; 11 bases are a match to TRBD2. With V trimmed by 1 base and J by 8 bases, 13 bases remained unmatched. CDR3 length equals 18 residues. Germline-derived CDR1 and CDR2 are LGHNA and YSLEER. This CDR3 reads CASSQAPGLAAQRDEQFF. DNA for the CDR3: TGCGCCAGCAGCCAAGCTCCGGGACTAGCGGCCCAGAGGGATGAGCAGTTCTTC.

This clonotype appeared a few times. The rearrangement joins TRBV6-1 to TRBJ2-7; D gene ambiguous. The CDR3 consists of 16 residues. Trimming took 6 bases from V and 0 from J, leaving 18 bases between them. Germline V gene lookup returns CDR1 MNHNS and CDR2 SASEGT. The CDR3 DNA is TGTGCCAGCAGGGGCGGTAGTTACTGGAGCTCCTACGAGCAGTACTTC. Amino acids: CASRGGSYWSSYEQYF.

This clonotype has at least ten counts. The rearrangement links TRBV27 to TRBJ1-1; 12 bases fit TRBD1. This CDR3 is 14 amino acids long. The germline V gene encodes CDR1 MNHEY and CDR2 SMNVEV (reference sequence). J gave up 6 bases and V 2 bases, and 1 base lay outside the gene matches. CDR3 sequence reads: CASSLGTGGPEAFF. The DNA for the CDR3 is TGTGCCAGCAGTTTAGGGACAGGGGGCCCTGAAGCTTTCTTT.